The present entry profiles one TCR beta chain with its context. This entry belongs to a study of blood T cell repertoires in COVID-19. On the study more broadly: Sites across the United States, Italy and Spain contributed samples from acute and convalescent COVID-19. Sources were T cells, B-cell-depleted T cells, or PBMCs; the material itself was cDNA or gDNA.

Original methodology: Estimated nucleated cell counts came from reference gene primer amplification. The repertoire was sequenced with immunoSEQ multiplex PCR; TCRdb's copy has only in-frame clones and lacks some. V, J and clone size were drawn from that table, and D and trimming were deduced from the DNA. The sample holds tens of thousands of clones; 74% are singletons and the top ten take roughly 28%. The sample consisted of peripheral blood. The TCR comes from an elderly woman with acute or convalescent COVID-19.

The CDR3 region is CASRTRAEKLFF. CDR3 DNA: TGTGCCAGCCGAACGAGGGCTGAAAAACTGTTTTTT. The chain is built from TRBV28 and TRBJ1-4; D remains unclear. Trimming stripped 8 bases from V and 7 bases from J, with 11 bases between. This CDR3 spans 12 amino acids. Germline assignment: CDR1 MDHEN and CDR2 SYDVKM.